This T cell receptor beta chain is drawn from a study of blood T cell repertoires in COVID-19. Study-level background: T cells, B-cell-depleted T cells, or PBMCs supplied cDNA or gDNA.

The data were produced by immunoSEQ multiplex PCR, yet TCRdb's version contains in-frame clones alone and is incomplete. Of roughly 20,000 clones in the sample, around 74% are singletons; the top ten hold roughly 50%. The CDR3 covers 18 residues. The chain recombines TRBV21-1 with TRBJ1-6; the D call of TRBD1 is as the table states it, not checked on the DNA. TRBV21-1 represents a pseudogene. The origin of this receptor is a man of 80 years or more with acute or convalescent COVID-19. The sample taken for sequencing was peripheral blood. CDR3 sequence reads: CASSKGEQGPIWNSPLHF. The CDR3, as DNA: TGTGCCAGCAGCAAAGGAGAGCAGGGGCCGATATGGAATTCACCCCTCCACTTT.